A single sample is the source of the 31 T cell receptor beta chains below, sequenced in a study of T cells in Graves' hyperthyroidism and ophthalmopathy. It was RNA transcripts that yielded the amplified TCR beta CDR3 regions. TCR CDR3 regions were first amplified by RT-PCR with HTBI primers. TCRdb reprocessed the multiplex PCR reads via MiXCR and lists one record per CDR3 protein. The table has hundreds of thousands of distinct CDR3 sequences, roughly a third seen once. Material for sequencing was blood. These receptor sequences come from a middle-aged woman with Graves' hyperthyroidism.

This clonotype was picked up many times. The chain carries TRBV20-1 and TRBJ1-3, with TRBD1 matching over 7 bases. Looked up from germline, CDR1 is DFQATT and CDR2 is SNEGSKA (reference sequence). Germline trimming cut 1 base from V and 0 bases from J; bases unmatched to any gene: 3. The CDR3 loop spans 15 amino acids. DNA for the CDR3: TGCAGTGCTAGAGGGGCAGGGGGCTCTGGAAACACCATATATTTT. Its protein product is CSARGAGGSGNTIYF.

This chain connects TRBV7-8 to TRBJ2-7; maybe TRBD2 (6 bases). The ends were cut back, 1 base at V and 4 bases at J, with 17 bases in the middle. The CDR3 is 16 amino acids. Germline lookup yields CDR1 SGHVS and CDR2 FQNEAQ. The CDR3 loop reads CASSLVGGRDNYEQYF. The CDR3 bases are TGTGCCAGCAGCTTAGTTGGCGGGCGGGATAATTACGAGCAGTACTTC.

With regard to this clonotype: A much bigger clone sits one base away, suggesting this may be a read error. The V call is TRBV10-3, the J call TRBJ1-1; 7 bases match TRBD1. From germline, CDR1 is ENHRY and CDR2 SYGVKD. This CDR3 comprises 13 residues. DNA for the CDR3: TGTGCCACCCTGGGACAGATGGGCACTAAAGCTTTCTTT. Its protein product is CATLGQMGTKAFF.

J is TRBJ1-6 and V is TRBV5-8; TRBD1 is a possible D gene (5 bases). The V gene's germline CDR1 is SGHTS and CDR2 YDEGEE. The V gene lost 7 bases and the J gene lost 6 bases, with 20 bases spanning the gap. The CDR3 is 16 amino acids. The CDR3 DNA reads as TGTGCCAGCTCACCTAAAATCGGGACGGTTAATTCACCCCTCCACTTT. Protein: CASSPKIGTVNSPLHF.

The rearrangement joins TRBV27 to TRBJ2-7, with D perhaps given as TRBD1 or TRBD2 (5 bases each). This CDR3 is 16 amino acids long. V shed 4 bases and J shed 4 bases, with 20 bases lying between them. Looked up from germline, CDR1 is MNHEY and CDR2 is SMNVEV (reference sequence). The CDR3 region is CASSYHSTPGPYEQYF. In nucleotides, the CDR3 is TGTGCCAGCAGTTATCACTCCACCCCGGGACCTTACGAGCAGTACTTC.

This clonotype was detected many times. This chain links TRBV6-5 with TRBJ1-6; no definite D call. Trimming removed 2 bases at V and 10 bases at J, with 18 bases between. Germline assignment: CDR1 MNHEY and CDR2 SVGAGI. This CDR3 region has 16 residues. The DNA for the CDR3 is TGTGCCAGCAGTTACCCGACCGCTTTTGGAGGCTCACCCCTCCACTTT. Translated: CASSYPTAFGGSPLHF.

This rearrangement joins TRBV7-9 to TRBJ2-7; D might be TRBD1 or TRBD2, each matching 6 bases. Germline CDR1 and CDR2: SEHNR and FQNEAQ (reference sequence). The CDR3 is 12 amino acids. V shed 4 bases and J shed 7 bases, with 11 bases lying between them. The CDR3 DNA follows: TGTGCCAGCAGCTGGGGGGCAGAAGAGCAGTACTTC. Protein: CASSWGAEEQYF. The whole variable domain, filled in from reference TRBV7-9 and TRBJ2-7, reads DTGVSQNPRHKITKRGQNVTFRCDPISEHNRLYWYRQTLGQGPEFLTYFQNEAQLEKSRLLSDRFSAERPKGSFSTLEIQRTEQGDSAMYLCASSWGAEEQYFGPGTRLTVT.

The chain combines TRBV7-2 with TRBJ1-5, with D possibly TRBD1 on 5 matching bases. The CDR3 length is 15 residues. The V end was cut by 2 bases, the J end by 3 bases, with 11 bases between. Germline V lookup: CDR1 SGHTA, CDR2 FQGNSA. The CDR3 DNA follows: TGTGCCAGCAGCTTATCGTCAGGGCCCAATCAGCCCCAGCATTTT. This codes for CASSLSSGPNQPQHF.

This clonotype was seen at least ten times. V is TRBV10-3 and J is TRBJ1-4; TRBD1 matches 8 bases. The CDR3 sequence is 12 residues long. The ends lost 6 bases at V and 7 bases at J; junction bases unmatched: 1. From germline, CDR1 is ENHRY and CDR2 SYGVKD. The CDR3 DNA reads TGTGCCATCAGCAGGGGGCCTGAAAAACTGTTTTTT. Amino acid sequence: CAISRGPEKLFF.

This CDR3 is CASSLASGYLYEQYF. The CDR3 nucleotides read TGCGCCAGCAGCTTGGCTAGCGGATATCTCTACGAGCAGTACTTC. This chain connects TRBV5-1 to TRBJ2-7, with 7 bases matching TRBD2. CDR1 is SGHRS and CDR2 is YFSETQ in the germline V gene. V lost 0 bases and J lost 3; bases outside the gene matches: 6. The CDR3 sequence is 15 residues long.

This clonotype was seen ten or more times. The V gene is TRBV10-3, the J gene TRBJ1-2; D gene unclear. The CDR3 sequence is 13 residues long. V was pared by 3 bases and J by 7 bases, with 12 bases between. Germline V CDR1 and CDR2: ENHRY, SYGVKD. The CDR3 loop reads CAISDQGRGGYTF. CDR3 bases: TGTGCCATCAGTGACCAAGGGAGAGGTGGCTACACCTTC.

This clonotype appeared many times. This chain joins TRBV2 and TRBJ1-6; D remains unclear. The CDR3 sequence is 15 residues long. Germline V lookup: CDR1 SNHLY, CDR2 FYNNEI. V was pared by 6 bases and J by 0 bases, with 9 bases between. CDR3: CASSPWSSYNSPLHF. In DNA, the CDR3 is TGTGCCAGCAGCCCATGGAGCTCCTATAATTCACCCCTCCACTTT.

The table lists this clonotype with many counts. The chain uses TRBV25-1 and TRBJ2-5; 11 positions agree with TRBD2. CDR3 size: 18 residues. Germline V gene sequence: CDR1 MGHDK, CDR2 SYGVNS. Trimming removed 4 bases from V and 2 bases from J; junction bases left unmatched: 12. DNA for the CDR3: TGTGCCAGCAGTGCCACCCTGGTAGCGGGAGGGGCGCAAGAGACCCAGTACTTC. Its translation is CASSATLVAGGAQETQYF.

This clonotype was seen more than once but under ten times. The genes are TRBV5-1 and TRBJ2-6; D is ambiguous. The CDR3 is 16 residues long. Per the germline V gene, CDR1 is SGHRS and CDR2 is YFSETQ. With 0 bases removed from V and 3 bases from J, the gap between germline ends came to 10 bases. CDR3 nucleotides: TGCGCCAGCAGCTTGGGTCCCCTAAGTGGGGCCAACGTCCTGACTTTC. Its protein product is CASSLGPLSGANVLTF. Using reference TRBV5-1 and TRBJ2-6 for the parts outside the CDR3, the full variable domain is KAGVTQTPRYLIKTRGQQVTLSCSPISGHRSVSWYQQTPGQGLQFLFEYFSETQRNKGNFPGRFSGRQFSNSRSEMNVSTLELGDSALYLCASSLGPLSGANVLTFGAGSRLTVL.

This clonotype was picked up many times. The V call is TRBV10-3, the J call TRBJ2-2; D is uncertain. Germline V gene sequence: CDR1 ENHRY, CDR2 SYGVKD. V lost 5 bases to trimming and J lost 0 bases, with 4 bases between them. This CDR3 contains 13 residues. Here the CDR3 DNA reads TGTGCCATCAGTAGAACGAACACCGGGGAGCTGTTTTTT. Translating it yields CAISRTNTGELFF.

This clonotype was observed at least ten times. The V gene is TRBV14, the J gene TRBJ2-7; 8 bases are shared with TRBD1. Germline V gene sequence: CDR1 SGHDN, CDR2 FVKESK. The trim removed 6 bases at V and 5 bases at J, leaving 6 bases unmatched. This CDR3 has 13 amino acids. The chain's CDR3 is CASSRQGSNEQYF. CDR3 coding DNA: TGTGCCAGCAGTCGACAGGGGTCCAACGAGCAGTACTTC. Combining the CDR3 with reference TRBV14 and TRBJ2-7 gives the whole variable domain EAGVTQFPSHSVIEKGQTVTLRCDPISGHDNLYWYRRVMGKEIKFLLHFVKESKQDESGMPNNRFLAERTGGTYSTLKVQPAELEDSGVYFCASSRQGSNEQYFGPGTRLTVT.

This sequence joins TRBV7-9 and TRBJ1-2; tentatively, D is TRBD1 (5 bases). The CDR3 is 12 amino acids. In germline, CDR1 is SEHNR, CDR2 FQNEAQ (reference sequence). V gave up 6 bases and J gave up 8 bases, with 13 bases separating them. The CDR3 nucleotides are TGTGCCAGCAGTCGGGGCGGAAACGGCTACACCTTC. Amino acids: CASSRGGNGYTF.

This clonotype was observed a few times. CDR3 sequence reads: CASSLWEKGRDSYTF. The CDR3 bases are TGTGCCAGCAGCCTATGGGAGAAGGGGCGCGACAGCTACACCTTC. This chain uses TRBV3-1 with TRBJ1-2; a weak D match, TRBD1 (5 bases). CDR1 LGHDT and CDR2 YNNKEL come from the germline V gene (reference sequence). V dropped 4 bases and J dropped 9 bases, with 21 bases sitting between them. The CDR3 has 15 residues. The full variable domain, in which reference TRBV3-1 and TRBJ1-2 provide the parts outside the CDR3, is DTAVSQTPKYLVTQMGNDKSIKCEQNLGHDTMYWYKQDSKKFLKIMFSYNNKELIINETVPNRFSPKSPDKAHLNLHINSLELGDSAVYFCASSLWEKGRDSYTFGSGTRLTVV.

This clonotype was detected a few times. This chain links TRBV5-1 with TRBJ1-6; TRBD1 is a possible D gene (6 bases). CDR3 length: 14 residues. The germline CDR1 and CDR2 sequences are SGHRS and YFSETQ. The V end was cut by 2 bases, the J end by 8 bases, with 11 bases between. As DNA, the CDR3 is TGCGCCAGCAGCTTTACAGGGCCCGATTCACCCCTCCACTTT. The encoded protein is CASSFTGPDSPLHF.

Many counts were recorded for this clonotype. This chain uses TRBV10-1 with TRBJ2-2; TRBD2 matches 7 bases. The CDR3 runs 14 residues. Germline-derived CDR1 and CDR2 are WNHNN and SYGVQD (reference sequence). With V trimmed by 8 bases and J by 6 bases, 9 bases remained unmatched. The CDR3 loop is CASSGLDGAGELFF. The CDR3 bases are TGCGCCAGCTCTGGACTAGATGGAGCCGGGGAGCTGTTTTTT.

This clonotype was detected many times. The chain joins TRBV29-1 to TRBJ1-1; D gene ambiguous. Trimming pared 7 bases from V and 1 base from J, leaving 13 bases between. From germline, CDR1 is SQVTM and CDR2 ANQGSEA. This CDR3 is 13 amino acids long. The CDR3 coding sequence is TGCAGCGGTATTAACCGGGAGAACACTGAAGCTTTCTTT. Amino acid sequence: CSGINRENTEAFF.

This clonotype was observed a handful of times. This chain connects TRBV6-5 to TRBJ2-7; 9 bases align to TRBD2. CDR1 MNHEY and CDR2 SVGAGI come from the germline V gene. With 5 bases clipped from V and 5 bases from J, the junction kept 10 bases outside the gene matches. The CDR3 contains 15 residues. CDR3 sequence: CASSKPGLASHEQYF. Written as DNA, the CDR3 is TGTGCCAGCAGTAAACCGGGACTAGCTTCCCACGAGCAGTACTTC.

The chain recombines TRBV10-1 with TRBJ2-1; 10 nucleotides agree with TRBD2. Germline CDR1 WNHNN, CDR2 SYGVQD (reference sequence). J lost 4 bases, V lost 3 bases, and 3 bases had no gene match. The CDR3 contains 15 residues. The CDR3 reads CASSDVAGGYNEQFF. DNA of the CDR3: TGCGCCAGCAGTGATGTAGCGGGGGGTTACAATGAGCAGTTCTTC.

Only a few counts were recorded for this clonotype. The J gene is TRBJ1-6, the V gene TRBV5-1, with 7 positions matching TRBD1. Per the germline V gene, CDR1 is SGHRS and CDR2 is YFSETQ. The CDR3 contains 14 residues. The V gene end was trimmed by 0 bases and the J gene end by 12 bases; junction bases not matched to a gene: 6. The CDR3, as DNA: TGCGCCAGCAGCTTGGAACAGGGGAATATACCCCTCCACTTT. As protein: CASSLEQGNIPLHF. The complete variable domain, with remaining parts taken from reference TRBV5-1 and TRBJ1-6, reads KAGVTQTPRYLIKTRGQQVTLSCSPISGHRSVSWYQQTPGQGLQFLFEYFSETQRNKGNFPGRFSGRQFSNSRSEMNVSTLELGDSALYLCASSLEQGNIPLHFGNGTRLTVT.

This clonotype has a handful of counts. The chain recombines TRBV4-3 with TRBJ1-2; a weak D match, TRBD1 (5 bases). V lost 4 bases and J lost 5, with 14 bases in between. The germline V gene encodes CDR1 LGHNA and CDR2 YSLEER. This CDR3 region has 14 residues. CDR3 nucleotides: TGCGCCAGCAGCCCTTGGGACGGTGATTATGGCTACACCTTC. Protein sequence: CASSPWDGDYGYTF.

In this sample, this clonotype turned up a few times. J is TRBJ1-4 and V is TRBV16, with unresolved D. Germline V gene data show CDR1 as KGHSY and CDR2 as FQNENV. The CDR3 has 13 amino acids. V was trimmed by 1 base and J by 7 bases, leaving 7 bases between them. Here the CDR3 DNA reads TGTGCCAGCAGCCAATTAGGCCGTGAAAAACTGTTTTTT. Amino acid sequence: CASSQLGREKLFF.

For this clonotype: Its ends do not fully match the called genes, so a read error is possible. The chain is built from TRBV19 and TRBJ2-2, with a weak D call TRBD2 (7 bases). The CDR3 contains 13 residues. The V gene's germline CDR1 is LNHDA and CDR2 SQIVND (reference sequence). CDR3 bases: TGTGCCAGTAGTTCACGGGGGGCTGAGGAGCCGTTTTTT. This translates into CASSSRGAEEPFF.

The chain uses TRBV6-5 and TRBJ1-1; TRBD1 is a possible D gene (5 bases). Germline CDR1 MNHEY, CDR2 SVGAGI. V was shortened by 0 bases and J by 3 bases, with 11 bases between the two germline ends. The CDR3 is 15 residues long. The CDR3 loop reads CASSYSNPGYTEAFF. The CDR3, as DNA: TGTGCCAGCAGTTACTCGAACCCAGGGTACACTGAAGCTTTCTTT.

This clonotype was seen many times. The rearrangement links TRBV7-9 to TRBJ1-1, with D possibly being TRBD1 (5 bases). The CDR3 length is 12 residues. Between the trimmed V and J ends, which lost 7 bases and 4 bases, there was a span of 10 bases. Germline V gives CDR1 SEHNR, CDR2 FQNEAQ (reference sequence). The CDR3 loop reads CASTPGGTEAFF. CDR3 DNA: TGTGCCAGCACCCCGGGGGGCACTGAAGCTTTCTTT.

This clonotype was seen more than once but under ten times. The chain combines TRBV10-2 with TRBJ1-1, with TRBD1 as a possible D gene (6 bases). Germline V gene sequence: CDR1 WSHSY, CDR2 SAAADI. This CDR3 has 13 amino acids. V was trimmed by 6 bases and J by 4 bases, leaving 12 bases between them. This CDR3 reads CASRDSASTEAFF. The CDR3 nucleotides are TGCGCCAGCAGGGACAGTGCGTCCACTGAAGCTTTCTTT.

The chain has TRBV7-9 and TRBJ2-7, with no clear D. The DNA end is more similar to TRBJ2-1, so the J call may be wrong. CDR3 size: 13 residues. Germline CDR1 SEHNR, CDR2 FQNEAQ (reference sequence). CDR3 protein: CASSLADSSEQFF. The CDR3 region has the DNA TGTGCCAGCAGCTTAGCGGATAGCAGTGAGCAGTTCTTC.